These 29 T cell receptor beta chains were sequenced from one sample in a study of T-cell reconstitution after alpha-beta-depleted transplantation in children. As it was prepared, the TCRbeta library received unique molecular identifiers. One entry per CDR3 protein results from TCRdb running MiXCR on the PCR reads. The sample contains 490,000 or so distinct CDR3 sequences, over 9.5% of which appear only once. This material consisted of PBMCs, taken before TCRalphabeta/CD19-depleted stem cell transplant. The receptors here all came from a child aged 2 to 10 with inherited bone marrow failure, due to receive a stem cell transplant.

This clonotype was counted ten times or more. The V gene is TRBV12-5, the J gene TRBJ2-1; 8 bases agree with TRBD2. The J segment lost 8 bases and the V segment lost 0 bases, leaving 12 bases of the junction unmatched. The germline CDR1 and CDR2 sequences are LGHNT and FRNRAP. The CDR3 is 17 residues long. This CDR3 reads CASGLVLPGGRSDEQFF. CDR3 coding DNA: TGTGCTAGTGGTTTGGTATTGCCGGGCGGGAGGAGCGATGAGCAGTTCTTC.

This clonotype has a count of ten or more. The chain is built from TRBV30 and TRBJ1-1, with D possibly matching TRBD1 (6 bases). The CDR3 extends over 15 amino acids. Germline assignment: CDR1 GTSNPN and CDR2 SVGIG (reference sequence). Trimming left V 2 bases short and J 3 bases short, with 16 bases between. CDR3 bases: TGTGCCTGGAGTTCTATGCCAGGGGCTTACACTGAAGCTTTCTTT. This gives the protein CAWSSMPGAYTEAFF.

This clonotype was observed a handful of times. This chain links TRBV5-4 with TRBJ2-1; 13 bases match TRBD2. This CDR3 contains 16 residues. J was trimmed by 5 bases and V by 3 bases; bases with no gene match: 5. The germline CDR1 and CDR2 sequences are SGHNT and YYREEE (reference sequence). The CDR3 protein is CASSSGLAGLDNEQFF. The CDR3 DNA follows: TGTGCCAGCAGCTCGGGACTAGCGGGACTCGACAATGAGCAGTTCTTC.

This clonotype was found many times. This chain joins TRBV6-2 or TRBV6-3 and TRBJ1-5; 8 nucleotides agree with TRBD1. Germline lookup yields CDR1 MNHEY and CDR2 SVGEGT. There are 19 residues in the CDR3. V was pared by 4 bases and J by 1 base, with 15 bases of the junction left unmatched. CDR3 amino acids: CASSSGQGRGRDSNQPQHF. The CDR3 nucleotides read TGTGCCAGCAGTTCAGGACAGGGACGGGGGAGAGACAGCAATCAGCCCCAGCATTTT.

This clonotype was detected many times. CDR3 sequence reads: CASSHGRGEQYF. The CDR3 DNA reads as TGTGCCAGCAGCCACGGACGTGGCGAGCAGTACTTC. This chain uses TRBV27 with TRBJ2-7, with unresolved D. V was trimmed by 6 bases and J by 6 bases, leaving 12 bases between them. CDR3 length: 12 amino acids. Germline CDR1 reads MNHEY; CDR2 reads SMNVEV (reference sequence).

This clonotype has only a few counts. The V call is TRBV3-1, the J call TRBJ2-7, with D possibly matching TRBD1 (5 bases). The V gene's germline CDR1 is LGHDT and CDR2 YNNKEL (reference sequence). V lost 0 bases and J 3 bases, leaving 12 bases between the germline ends. This CDR3 is 15 amino acids long. The CDR3 nucleotides read TGTGCCAGCAGCCAAGATCCCGGACAATTCTACGAGCAGTACTTC. It encodes CASSQDPGQFYEQYF.

This clonotype was counted at least ten times. The chain has TRBV25-1 and TRBJ1-1, with TRBD1 matching over 8 bases. This CDR3 spans 15 amino acids. Unmatched junction bases numbered 8, after V lost 3 bases and J lost 5 bases. The V gene's germline CDR1 is MGHDK and CDR2 SYGVNS. The CDR3 region has the DNA TGTGCCAGCAGTGAGCCCGACAGGGGTGGAACTGAAGCTTTCTTT. Translation: CASSEPDRGGTEAFF.

The V and J genes are TRBV7-9 and TRBJ2-7; 8 bases match TRBD1. There are 16 residues in the CDR3. The germline gives CDR1 SEHNR, CDR2 FQNEAQ (reference sequence). The V gene end was trimmed by 5 bases and the J gene end by 0 bases; junction bases not matched to a gene: 9. Here the CDR3 DNA reads TGTGCCAGCAGCAAAACCGGGACAGGCTACTCCTACGAGCAGTACTTC. Translating it yields CASSKTGTGYSYEQYF. Drawing the rest from reference TRBV7-9 and TRBJ2-7, the complete variable domain is DTGVSQNPRHKITKRGQNVTFRCDPISEHNRLYWYRQTLGQGPEFLTYFQNEAQLEKSRLLSDRFSAERPKGSFSTLEIQRTEQGDSAMYLCASSKTGTGYSYEQYFGPGTRLTVT.

This chain connects TRBV5-6 to TRBJ2-1; no reliable D call. Trimming took off 1 base at V and 0 bases at J, with 8 bases between the two ends. CDR3 length: 15 residues. CDR1 is SGHDT and CDR2 is YYEEEE in the germline V gene. The CDR3 loop reads CASSLLTSSYNEQFF. CDR3 DNA: TGTGCCAGCAGCTTGCTAACGAGCTCCTACAATGAGCAGTTCTTC. The complete variable domain, with remaining parts taken from reference TRBV5-6 and TRBJ2-1, reads DAGVTQSPTHLIKTRGQQVTLRCSPKSGHDTVSWYQQALGQGPQFIFQYYEEEERQRGNFPDRFSGHQFPNYSSELNVNALLLGDSALYLCASSLLTSSYNEQFFGPGTRLTVL.

This clonotype was observed many times. The chain links TRBV5-1 to TRBJ1-2, with TRBD1 identical over 7 bases. This CDR3 has 14 residues. The germline CDR1 and CDR2 sequences are SGHRS and YFSETQ. V shed 3 bases and J 0 bases; nucleotides not matched to a gene: 2. CDR3 sequence (DNA): TGCGCCAGCAGCTGGACAGGCTCTAACTATGGCTACACCTTC. Amino acid sequence: CASSWTGSNYGYTF.

J is TRBJ2-1 and V is TRBV29-1, with D possibly TRBD2 on 5 matching bases. The CDR3 consists of 12 residues. Germline V gene data show CDR1 as SQVTM and CDR2 as ANQGSEA. Deletions cut 4 bases from V and 5 bases from J, with 9 bases between. The CDR3 protein is CSVVYGDNEQFF. CDR3 nucleotides: TGCAGCGTTGTGTACGGGGACAATGAGCAGTTCTTC.

Of note for this clonotype: A much larger clonotype is one base distant, so this may be a read error. The chain carries TRBV20-1 and TRBJ1-1; possibly TRBD1 for D (5 bases). Germline values: CDR1 DFQATT, CDR2 SNEGSKA (reference sequence). The germline V and J ends were trimmed by 3 bases and 0 bases, with 11 bases remaining between them. The CDR3 runs to 14 residues. The CDR3 here is CSARPGRLNTEAFF. Here the CDR3 DNA reads TGCAGTGCTAGGCCGGGACGGCTGAACACTGAAGCTTTCTTT.

In this sample, this clonotype turned up many times. This rearrangement joins TRBV28 to TRBJ1-2; 9 nucleotides agree with TRBD1. Germline V gene sequence: CDR1 MDHEN, CDR2 SYDVKM. CDR3 length equals 15 residues. Unmatched junction bases numbered 4, after V lost 3 bases and J lost 2 bases. CDR3 residues: CASSFVGQGNYGYTF. CDR3 nucleotide sequence: TGTGCCAGCAGTTTCGTTGGACAGGGGAACTATGGCTACACCTTC.

This clonotype was recorded many times. J is TRBJ2-3 and V is TRBV7-9; 7 bases align to TRBD2. Germline V gene data show CDR1 as SEHNR and CDR2 as FQNEAQ (reference sequence). With 5 bases clipped from V and 3 bases from J, the junction kept 8 bases outside the gene matches. The CDR3 extends over 15 amino acids. The CDR3 protein is CASSVRGRATDTQYF. Here the CDR3 DNA reads TGTGCCAGCAGCGTACGAGGGAGGGCGACAGATACGCAGTATTTT.

CDR3 sequence: CASSLRGRGEQYF. CDR3 bases: TGTGCCAGCAGTTTGCGGGGTCGGGGGGAGCAGTACTTC. The V and J genes are TRBV28 and TRBJ2-7; D may be TRBD2 (6 bases). The CDR3 sequence is 13 residues long. V was clipped by 3 bases and J by 7 bases, with 13 bases between them. Germline loops: CDR1 MDHEN, CDR2 SYDVKM.

Worth noting for this clonotype: A single base separates this from a much larger clone, so it may be a read error. The chain employs TRBV11-2 and TRBJ2-1; weak D call: TRBD2 (5 bases). Trimming left V 11 bases short and J 6 bases short, with 14 bases between. CDR3 size: 12 residues. Germline loops: CDR1 SGHAT, CDR2 FQNNGV. The CDR3 reads CAGSRSGNEQFF. For the CDR3, the DNA is TGTGCCGGTAGCAGGAGCGGCAATGAGCAGTTCTTC.

This clonotype has at least ten counts. The chain is built from TRBV9 and TRBJ2-7, with D perhaps TRBD2 (5 bases). This CDR3 spans 15 amino acids. Trimming took off 4 bases at V and 5 bases at J, with 19 bases between the two ends. Germline values: CDR1 SGDLS, CDR2 YYNGEE. The CDR3 DNA sequence: TGTGCCAGCAGCCCACGTGGCGGGTCCCGGGACGAGCAGTACTTC. Its translation: CASSPRGGSRDEQYF.

At least ten counts were recorded for this clonotype. V is TRBV25-1 and J is TRBJ2-3; 13 nucleotides match TRBD2. CDR3 length equals 17 residues. V dropped 2 bases and J dropped 6; count of bases not matched to a gene: 8. CDR1 and CDR2 from the germline V gene are MGHDK and SYGVNS. In nucleotides, the CDR3 is TGTGCCAGCAGTGAACGTCGGGGGACTAGCGGGACCGATACGCAGTATTTT. Its protein is CASSERRGTSGTDTQYF. Full variable domain (rest looked up from reference TRBV25-1 and TRBJ2-3): EADIYQTPRYLVIGTGKKITLECSQTMGHDKMYWYQQDPGMELHLIHYSYGVNSTEKGDLSSESTVSRIRTEHFPLTLESARPSHTSQYLCASSERRGTSGTDTQYFGPGTRLTVL.

This chain joins TRBV10-3 and TRBJ1-6, with 8 bases lining up with TRBD1. Germline-derived CDR1 and CDR2 are ENHRY and SYGVKD. The CDR3 extends over 14 amino acids. The junction had 1 base not matched to a gene; V was cut back by 2 bases and J by 7 bases. CDR3 sequence (DNA): TGTGCCATCAGTGAGGGACAGGGAAATTCACCCCTCCACTTT. Its protein is CAISEGQGNSPLHF.

This clonotype was seen repeatedly, ten times or more. The rearrangement uses TRBV21-1 and TRBJ2-3. TRBV21-1 is flagged as a pseudogene. The CDR3 extends over 13 amino acids. In nucleotides, the CDR3 is TGTGCCAGCACCAAAGGGCCAACAGATACGCAGTATTTT. It encodes CASTKGPTDTQYF.

The CDR3 reads CASSVGTGSAFF. In DNA, the CDR3 is TGTGCCAGCAGTGTGGGGACAGGTTCGGCTTTCTTT. This chain connects TRBV6-1 to TRBJ1-1, with 8 bases that match TRBD1. This CDR3 spans 12 amino acids. Germline V gene data show CDR1 as MNHNS and CDR2 as SASEGT. The V and J ends lost 4 bases and 11 bases, in that order; junction bases with no gene match: 6.

This clonotype was seen at least ten times. The chain recombines TRBV4-3 with TRBJ1-5; D is uncertain. The CDR3 sequence is 15 residues long. Germline V lookup: CDR1 LGHNA, CDR2 YSLEER. V shed 0 bases and J shed 7 bases, with 13 bases lying between them. The CDR3 sequence is CASSQDLGSRQPQHF. In nucleotides, the CDR3 is TGCGCCAGCAGCCAAGATTTAGGGTCTAGGCAGCCCCAGCATTTT.

This clonotype was seen at least ten times. The chain uses TRBV18 and TRBJ1-4; tentative D call: TRBD1 (5 bases). The CDR3 is 14 amino acids. Germline V gene lookup returns CDR1 KGHSH and CDR2 LQKENI. The ends were cut back, 3 bases at V and 8 bases at J, with 13 bases in the middle. DNA of the CDR3: TGTGCCAGCTCACCCTACGGGACTGACGAAAAACTGTTTTTT. Translation gives CASSPYGTDEKLFF.

This clonotype was seen repeatedly, ten times or more. The chain uses TRBV11-2 and TRBJ2-1; a possible D gene is TRBD2 (5 bases). Trimming removed 6 bases at V and 6 bases at J, with 27 bases between. This CDR3 has 18 residues. CDR1 and CDR2 from the germline V gene are SGHAT and FQNNGV. CDR3 sequence: CASSRAMVIDSDGNEQFF. DNA for the CDR3: TGTGCCAGCAGTCGAGCAATGGTAATAGATAGCGATGGCAATGAGCAGTTCTTC.

This clonotype was observed at least ten times. The gene calls are TRBV4-1 and TRBJ1-4; D remains unclear. V lost 1 base, J lost 13 bases, and 16 bases lay in between. This CDR3 contains 14 residues. The V gene's germline CDR1 is MGHRA and CDR2 YSYEKL. This chain's CDR3 is CASSQVSFSNRLFF. For the CDR3, the DNA is TGCGCCAGCAGCCAAGTGAGTTTTTCGAACCGACTGTTTTTT.

This chain links TRBV5-1 with TRBJ2-7; D remains unclear. Germline V gene lookup returns CDR1 SGHRS and CDR2 YFSETQ. V was clipped by 2 bases and J by 0 bases, with 12 bases between them. The CDR3 loop spans 15 amino acids. The CDR3 loop is CASSFGPIFSYEQYF. In DNA form, the CDR3 reads TGCGCCAGCAGCTTTGGCCCTATCTTCTCCTACGAGCAGTACTTC. Full variable domain (remainder filled in from reference TRBV5-1 and TRBJ2-7): KAGVTQTPRYLIKTRGQQVTLSCSPISGHRSVSWYQQTPGQGLQFLFEYFSETQRNKGNFPGRFSGRQFSNSRSEMNVSTLELGDSALYLCASSFGPIFSYEQYFGPGTRLTVT.

Concerning this clonotype itself: A much larger clone differs by one base, so this may be a read error. The chain couples TRBV29-1 to TRBJ1-2; D is perhaps TRBD1 (6 bases). The CDR3 runs to 13 residues. With 7 bases removed from V and 3 bases from J, the gap between germline ends came to 15 bases. CDR1 SQVTM and CDR2 ANQGSEA come from the germline V gene. As DNA, the CDR3 is TGCAGCGCAAGGACAGTCCTAGACTATGGCTACACCTTC. It encodes CSARTVLDYGYTF.

Only a few counts were recorded for this clonotype. J is TRBJ2-4 and V is TRBV6-2 or TRBV6-3, with D possibly TRBD2 on 5 matching bases. Between the trimmed V and J ends, which lost 5 bases and 8 bases, there was a span of 7 bases. CDR3 length equals 11 residues. CDR1 is MNHEY and CDR2 is SVGEGT in the germline V gene. The CDR3 sequence is CASSTLDIQYF. The DNA for the CDR3 is TGTGCCAGCAGTACACTAGACATTCAGTACTTC.

This clonotype was picked up many times. V gene TRBV7-8 combines with J gene TRBJ2-7; no firm D call. Trimming shortened V by 7 bases and J by 1 base, and 11 bases separated the two germline ends. The CDR3 runs to 13 residues. Germline CDR1 reads SGHVS; CDR2 reads FQNEAQ. The CDR3 loop reads CASNDGWSYEQYF. CDR3 in DNA: TGTGCCAGCAACGACGGGTGGTCCTACGAGCAGTACTTC.